A selection of T cell receptor beta chains follows, all from one sample in a study of spatial heterogeneity in lung cancer. MiXCR, run by TCRdb on the 5' RACE reads, gives a single entry per CDR3 protein. Of about 92,000 distinct CDR3 sequences in the sample, roughly 12% were seen once. Sequencing used PBMCs, obtained at surgery. The receptor source for this set is a male donor with early-stage non-small cell lung cancer. Each CDR3 is given with its conserved first and last residue. Fields, in order: clone size, V gene, D gene, J gene, CDR3 protein, CDR3 DNA. D genes are given only for firm matches. Expanded clones get a size class; other rows say once, few or many, or leave the size out.

size: many; V: TRBV24-1; D: TRBD1; J: TRBJ2-3; CDR3: CATSKRQGVTDTQYF; DNA: TGTGCCACCAGTAAAAGACAGGGGGTCACAGATACGCAGTATTTT
size: -; V: TRBV10-3; D: -; J: TRBJ1-2; CDR3: CAISASGGLGDGYTF; DNA: TGTGCCATCAGTGCTTCCGGAGGCCTGGGGGATGGCTACACCTTC
size: -; V: TRBV20-1; D: -; J: TRBJ2-5; CDR3: CSADEGIETQYF; DNA: TGCAGTGCTGACGAGGGTATCGAGACCCAGTACTTC
size: -; V: TRBV20-1; D: TRBD1; J: TRBJ1-4; CDR3: CSAQQPTGTNEKLFF; DNA: TGCAGTGCTCAACAACCGACAGGGACTAATGAAAAACTGTTTTTT
size: many; V: TRBV6-2/TRBV6-3; D: -; J: TRBJ2-5; CDR3: CASSYDSVGETQYF; DNA: TGTGCCAGCAGTTACGACAGCGTAGGGGAGACCCAGTACTTC
size: -; V: TRBV5-1; D: -; J: TRBJ2-3; CDR3: CASSLDRGRTDTQYF; DNA: TGCGCCAGCAGCTTGGATCGGGGGCGCACAGATACGCAGTATTTT
size: -; V: TRBV29-1; D: TRBD2; J: TRBJ2-3; CDR3: CSVDSIRGDSGTDTQYF; DNA: TGCAGCGTTGATTCCATTCGGGGGGATTCGGGCACAGATACGCAGTATTTT
size: few; V: TRBV6-5; D: -; J: TRBJ2-2; CDR3: CASMKKKDTNTGELFF; DNA: TGTGCCAGCATGAAAAAAAAGGATACGAACACCGGGGAGCTGTTTTTT
size: few; V: TRBV5-4; D: -; J: TRBJ2-1; CDR3: CASSSGQLAYNEQFF; DNA: TGTGCCAGCAGCTCTGGGCAGTTGGCCTACAATGAGCAGTTCTTC
size: many; V: TRBV6-2/TRBV6-3; D: TRBD1; J: TRBJ2-7; CDR3: CASRAPGQAYYEQYF; DNA: TGTGCCAGCAGGGCTCCGGGACAGGCATACTACGAGCAGTACTTC
size: -; V: TRBV29-1; D: TRBD2; J: TRBJ2-1; CDR3: CSVSRTSGGEQFF; DNA: TGCAGCGTTTCCCGGACTAGCGGAGGAGAGCAGTTCTTC
size: -; V: TRBV5-4; D: -; J: TRBJ2-3; CDR3: CASSLNSAGDTQYF; DNA: TGTGCCAGCAGCTTGAACTCCGCAGGAGATACGCAGTATTTT
size: -; V: TRBV11-3; D: TRBD1; J: TRBJ2-7; CDR3: CASTRQGRTYEQYF; DNA: TGTGCCAGCACCCGACAGGGCCGTACCTACGAGCAGTACTTC
size: -; V: TRBV7-6; D: -; J: TRBJ2-7; CDR3: CASSHGKSYEQYF; DNA: TGTGCCAGCAGCCACGGGAAATCTTACGAGCAGTACTTC
size: -; V: TRBV10-3; D: -; J: TRBJ2-1; CDR3: CAISGTNAGTNNEQFF; DNA: TGTGCCATCAGTGGCACGAATGCCGGGACCAACAATGAGCAGTTCTTC
size: few; V: TRBV4-1; D: -; J: TRBJ2-3; CDR3: CASSQDPIVVRGRADTQYF; DNA: TGCGCCAGCAGCCAAGATCCGATAGTAGTCAGGGGGAGGGCAGATACGCAGTATTTT
size: -; V: TRBV12-3/TRBV12-4; D: TRBD2; J: TRBJ2-7; CDR3: CASSQGTSGNHYEQYF; DNA: TGTGCCAGCAGCCAGGGGACTAGCGGCAACCACTACGAGCAGTACTTC
size: few; V: TRBV7-9; D: -; J: TRBJ1-1; CDR3: CASSLGGGPWGTEAFF; DNA: TGTGCCAGCAGCTTAGGTGGGGGCCCGTGGGGCACTGAAGCTTTCTTT
size: -; V: TRBV12-3/TRBV12-4; D: -; J: TRBJ2-1; CDR3: CASSFGNSGYNEQFF; DNA: TGTGCCAGCAGTTTCGGTAATAGCGGCTACAATGAGCAGTTCTTC
size: -; V: TRBV7-8; D: TRBD2; J: TRBJ2-3; CDR3: CASSLASGVGADTQYF; DNA: TGTGCCAGCAGCTTGGCTAGCGGGGTTGGGGCAGATACGCAGTATTTT
size: -; V: TRBV6-2/TRBV6-3; D: TRBD2; J: TRBJ2-2; CDR3: CASSFTSATAGELFF; DNA: TGTGCCAGCAGTTTTACTAGCGCGACGGCCGGGGAGCTGTTTTTT
size: many; V: TRBV27; D: -; J: TRBJ1-6; CDR3: CASSFRLNSPLHF; DNA: TGTGCCAGCAGTTTTCGACTAAATTCACCCCTCCACTTT
size: many; V: TRBV7-9; D: -; J: TRBJ2-3; CDR3: CASGSGDSTDTQYF; DNA: TGTGCCAGCGGATCAGGGGACAGCACAGATACGCAGTATTTT
size: many; V: TRBV10-1; D: TRBD1; J: TRBJ2-3; CDR3: CASSQTGVTDTQYF; DNA: TGCGCCAGCAGCCAGACAGGGGTAACAGATACGCAGTATTTT
size: many; V: TRBV28; D: -; J: TRBJ2-3; CDR3: CASRRSGSTDTQYF; DNA: TGTGCCAGCAGGCGTAGCGGAAGCACAGATACGCAGTATTTT